This TCR beta chain was sequenced for a study of T cell repertoires in cytomegalovirus infection. Points on this clonotype: The target antigen is unknown.

TCRdb reanalysed the reads using MiXCR and keeps one entry per CDR3 protein. The sample consists of around 300,000 distinct CDR3 sequences, 25% of them appearing once. V was pared by 5 bases and J by 4 bases, with 14 bases between. This CDR3 is built from 14 residues. Germline V gene sequence: CDR1 SGHNT, CDR2 YENEEA. Study findings and constraints: HLA-C-restricted CMV-specific TCR beta clonotypes prevailed in the ex vivo response.

The starting material was cultured PBMCs, obtained from culture after CMV antigen stimulation. The genes are TRBV11-3 and TRBJ2-5, with D possibly being TRBD1 or TRBD2 (5 bases each). This receptor was obtained from a human donor in good health (CMV status not recorded). Some clones in this sample may be carry-over from other donors' samples. The CDR3 loop is CASSPGTGGETQYF. The CDR3 DNA reads TGTGCCAGCAGCCCCGGTACTGGGGGAGAGACCCAGTACTTC.